The 2 T cell receptor beta chains below were found in one sample sequenced in a study of blood T cell repertoires in COVID-19. Here immunoSEQ multiplex PCR was the method, and the copy in TCRdb shows in-frame clones only, minus some. This sample yields under 200,000 clones, of which about four fifths are seen a single time; 6% to 7% belongs to the top ten. The sequenced sample consisted of peripheral blood. The source of these receptors is a woman aged 40 to 50 with acute or convalescent COVID-19.

The chain carries TRBV4-1 and TRBJ2-7, with TRBD1 identical over 9 bases. In germline, CDR1 is MGHRA, CDR2 YSYEKL. The CDR3 length is 13 residues. With 3 bases clipped from V and 8 bases from J, the junction kept 5 bases outside the gene matches. CDR3 DNA sequence: TGCGCCAGCAGCCAGGACAGGGGAAGCAAGCAGTACTTC. This gives the protein CASSQDRGSKQYF.

J is TRBJ2-5 and V is TRBV7-2; 12 positions match TRBD2. This CDR3 spans 13 amino acids. The germline V gene encodes CDR1 SGHTA and CDR2 FQGNSA. Losses at the gene ends were 5 bases for V and 13 bases for J; bases not matched to a gene: 8. The CDR3 coding sequence is TGTGCCAGCAGCCCCTACTCGGGACTAGCGGGGTACTTC. It yields the protein CASSPYSGLAGYF.